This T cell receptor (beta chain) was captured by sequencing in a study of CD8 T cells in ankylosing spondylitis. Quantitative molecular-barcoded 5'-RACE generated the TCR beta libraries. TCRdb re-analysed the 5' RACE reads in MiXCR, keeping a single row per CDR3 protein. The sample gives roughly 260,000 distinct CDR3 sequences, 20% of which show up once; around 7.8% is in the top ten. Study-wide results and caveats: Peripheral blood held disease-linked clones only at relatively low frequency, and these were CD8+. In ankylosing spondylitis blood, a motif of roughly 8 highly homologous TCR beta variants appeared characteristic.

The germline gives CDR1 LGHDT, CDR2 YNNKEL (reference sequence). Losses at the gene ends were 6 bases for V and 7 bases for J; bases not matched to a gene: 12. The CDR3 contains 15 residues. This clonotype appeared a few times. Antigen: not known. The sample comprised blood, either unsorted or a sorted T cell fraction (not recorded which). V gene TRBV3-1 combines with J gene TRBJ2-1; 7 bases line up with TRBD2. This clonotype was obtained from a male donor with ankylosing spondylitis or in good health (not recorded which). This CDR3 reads CASRTSELNFNEQFF. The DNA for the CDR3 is TGTGCCAGCAGAACTAGCGAGCTCAACTTTAATGAGCAGTTCTTC.